Presented here are 12 T cell receptor beta chains from one specimen sequenced in a study of cytomegalovirus exposure and HLA in healthy donors. PCR was performed using 60 Vbeta and 13 Jbeta primers. TCRdb keeps only in-frame clones here, not all; method: immunoSEQ multiplex PCR. The top ten hold roughly 1.2% of the sample, which has about 130,000 clones, 65% to 90% seen once. Sequencing was done on a sample of PBMCs. The receptor set was obtained from a girl under 10 years old in good health and CMV-seronegative.

This clone occurred a few times. V and J are TRBV7-6 and TRBJ2-3; TRBD2 matches 11 bases. The length of the CDR3 is 17 residues. J lost 0 bases, V lost 1 base, and 3 bases had no gene match. Per germline, CDR1 SGHVS and CDR2 FNYEAQ. CDR3 residues: CASSLVAGGLSTDTQYF. The CDR3 DNA reads TGTGCCAGCAGCTTAGTAGCGGGAGGGTTAAGCACAGATACGCAGTATTTT. The variable domain in full, completed from reference TRBV7-6 and TRBJ2-3, reads GAGVSQSPRYKVTKRGQDVALRCDPISGHVSLYWYRQALGQGPEFLTYFNYEAQQDKSGLPNDRFSAERPEGSISTLTIQRTEQRDSAMYRCASSLVAGGLSTDTQYFGPGTRLTVL.

The chain joins TRBV30 to TRBJ1-2; TRBD1 aligns across 8 bases. V shed 4 bases, J shed 0 bases, and the junction held 10 bases outside the gene matches. The CDR3 consists of 16 residues. CDR1 GTSNPN and CDR2 SVGIG come from the germline V gene (reference sequence). The CDR3 region has the DNA TGTGCCTGGAATCTCAGGGGGCGCGGGGCTAACTATGGCTACACCTTC. Residues: CAWNLRGRGANYGYTF. The full variable domain, completed using reference TRBV30 and TRBJ1-2, is SQTIHQWPATLVQPVGSPLSLECTVEGTSNPNLYWYRQAAGRGLQLLFYSVGIGQISSEVPQNLSASRPQDRQFILSSKKLLLSDSGFYLCAWNLRGRGANYGYTFGSGTRLTVV.

This clone has a handful of counts. This chain joins TRBV6-5 and TRBJ1-5; no reliable D call. V was cut by 8 bases and J by 0 bases, with 8 bases left in between. This CDR3 spans 13 amino acids. Germline values: CDR1 MNHEY, CDR2 SVGAGI. DNA of the CDR3: TGTGCCAGCCGTCAGGCTAGCAATCAGCCCCAGCATTTT. The encoded protein is CASRQASNQPQHF.

This chain uses TRBV18 with TRBJ2-3; 10 nucleotides line up with TRBD2. This CDR3 region has 14 residues. Germline-derived CDR1 and CDR2 are KGHSH and LQKENI. Germline trimming cut 6 bases from V and 3 bases from J; bases unmatched to any gene: 3. The CDR3, as DNA: TGTGCCAGCTCGCAAGCGGGAGGGACAGATACGCAGTATTTT. This codes for CASSQAGGTDTQYF.

The rearrangement joins TRBV7-2 to TRBJ2-3, with TRBD2 matching 8 bases. The CDR3 has 16 amino acids. From germline, CDR1 is SGHTA and CDR2 FQGNSA. Trimming at V came to 3 bases and at J to 3 bases, leaving 8 bases not matched to a gene. Here the CDR3 reads CASSFVAGGGTDTQYF. CDR3 nucleotides: TGTGCCAGCAGCTTTGTGGCGGGGGGAGGGACAGATACGCAGTATTTT.

The gene calls are TRBV30 and TRBJ1-2, with 10 positions matching TRBD1. Trimming took 1 base from V and 4 from J; bases not matched to a gene: 6. The germline gives CDR1 GTSNPN, CDR2 SVGIG (reference sequence). The CDR3 covers 15 residues. CDR3 loop: CAWSDGTGAVYGYTF. In DNA, the CDR3 is TGTGCCTGGAGTGACGGGACAGGGGCAGTCTATGGCTACACCTTC.

This clone turned up a few times. This sequence joins TRBV27 and TRBJ2-7; D might be TRBD2 (6 bases). The germline V and J ends were trimmed by 4 bases and 0 bases, with 10 bases remaining between them. The CDR3 is 14 residues long. The V gene's germline CDR1 is MNHEY and CDR2 SMNVEV (reference sequence). CDR3 in amino acids: CASSWGVGSYEQYF. The CDR3 DNA sequence: TGTGCCAGCAGTTGGGGGGTGGGCTCCTACGAGCAGTACTTC.

The genes are TRBV7-9 and TRBJ1-2; no definite D call. V was cut by 0 bases and J by 5 bases, with 19 bases left in between. The germline CDR1 and CDR2 sequences are SEHNR and FQNEAQ (reference sequence). This CDR3 has 17 residues. The CDR3: CASSLARGAQIYYGYTF. CDR3 sequence (DNA): TGTGCCAGCAGCTTAGCGCGAGGTGCCCAGATTTATTATGGCTACACCTTC.

This chain joins TRBV6-1 and TRBJ2-7, with D perhaps TRBD1 (5 bases). V lost 4 bases to trimming and J lost 1 base, with 11 bases between them. CDR3 length: 14 amino acids. Germline V CDR1 and CDR2: MNHNS, SASEGT. CDR3 region: CASSGRQTSYEQYF. The CDR3 DNA sequence: TGTGCCAGCAGTGGGAGACAGACTTCCTACGAGCAGTACTTC.

V usage is TRBV5-1 and J usage is TRBJ2-1, with a weak D call TRBD1 (5 bases). V gave up 7 bases and J gave up 1 base, with 12 bases separating them. Germline assignment: CDR1 SGHRS and CDR2 YFSETQ. This CDR3 is 14 amino acids long. The CDR3 protein is CASRTRRSYNEQFF. CDR3 sequence (DNA): TGCGCCAGCCGGACACGTCGATCCTACAATGAGCAGTTCTTC.

This clone occurred a few times. The rearrangement uses TRBV27 and TRBJ1-3, with TRBD1 as a possible D gene (6 bases). Trimming took off 5 bases at V and 4 bases at J, with 9 bases between the two ends. Looked up from germline, CDR1 is MNHEY and CDR2 is SMNVEV (reference sequence). The length of the CDR3 is 13 residues. The CDR3 loop reads CASSRTGGNTIYF. The CDR3 region has the DNA TGTGCCAGCAGTCGAACAGGGGGAAACACCATATATTTT.

The genes are TRBV7-9 and TRBJ2-1, with a weak D call TRBD1 (5 bases). V shed 5 bases and J shed 15 bases, with 17 bases lying between them. Germline CDR1 is SEHNR and CDR2 is FQNEAQ (reference sequence). CDR3 length equals 12 residues. The CDR3 loop is CASSPDRQGRFF. CDR3 sequence (DNA): TGTGCCAGCAGCCCCGACCGGCAGGGCCGGTTCTTC.